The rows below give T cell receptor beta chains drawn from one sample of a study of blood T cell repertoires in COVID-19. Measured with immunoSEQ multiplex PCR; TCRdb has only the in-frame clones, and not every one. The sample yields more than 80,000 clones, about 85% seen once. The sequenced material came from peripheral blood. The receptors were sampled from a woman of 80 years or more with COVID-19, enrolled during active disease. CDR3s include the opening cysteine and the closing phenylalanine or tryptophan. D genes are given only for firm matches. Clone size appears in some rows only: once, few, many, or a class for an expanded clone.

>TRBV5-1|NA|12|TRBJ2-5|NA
TGCGCCAGCAGCTTGGCCTCGGAGACCCAGTACTTC
CASSLASETQYF
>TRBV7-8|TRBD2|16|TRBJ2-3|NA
TGTGCCAGCAGCTTTCGGGGGGAAGTGAATTCAGATACGCAGTATTTT
CASSFRGEVNSDTQYF
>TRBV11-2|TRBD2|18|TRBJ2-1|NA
TGTGCCAGCAGCTCGTATGAGGTCGCGGGGGGTACCTACAATGAGCAGTTCTTC
CASSSYEVAGGTYNEQFF
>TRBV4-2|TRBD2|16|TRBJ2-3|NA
TGTGCCAGCAGCCAAGAATCGGGGGGGGTCACAGATACGCAGTATTTT
CASSQESGGVTDTQYF
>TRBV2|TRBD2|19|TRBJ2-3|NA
TGTGCCAGCAGTGGGGATTTAGCGACTAGCGGGAGTAGGTACGATACGCAGTATTTT
CASSGDLATSGSRYDTQYF
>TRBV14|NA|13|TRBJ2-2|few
TGTGCCAGCAGCCAAGCCCTAGAAGGGGAGCTGTTTTTT
CASSQALEGELFF
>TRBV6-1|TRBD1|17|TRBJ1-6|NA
TGTGCCAGCAGTGAAGGGTTAAACAGGGGGTATAATTCACCCCTCCACTTT
CASSEGLNRGYNSPLHF
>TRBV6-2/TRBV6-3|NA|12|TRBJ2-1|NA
TGTGCCAGCAGTGCGAGGGACAATGAGCAGTTCTTC
CASSARDNEQFF
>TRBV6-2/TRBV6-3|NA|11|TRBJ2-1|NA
TGTGCCAGCAGTTACCCGGGACTCCAGTTCTTC
CASSYPGLQFF
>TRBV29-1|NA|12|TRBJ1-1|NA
TGCAGCGTAGCCCACTCGAACACTGAAGCTTTCTTT
CSVAHSNTEAFF
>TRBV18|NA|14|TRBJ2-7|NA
TGTGCCAGCTCACCAGGACGGACAACCTACGAGCAGTACTTC
CASSPGRTTYEQYF
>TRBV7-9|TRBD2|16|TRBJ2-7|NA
TGTGCCAGCACCCATTTAGGGAGGGACTACTCCTACGAGCAGTACTTC
CASTHLGRDYSYEQYF
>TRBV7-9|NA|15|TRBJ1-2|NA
TGTGCCAGCAGCTTACGCGGGGGAGGTAACTATGGCTACACCTTC
CASSLRGGGNYGYTF
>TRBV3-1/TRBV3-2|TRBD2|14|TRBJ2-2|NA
TGTGCCAGCAGCCAAGGACTAGCGACCGGGGAGCTGTTTTTT
CASSQGLATGELFF
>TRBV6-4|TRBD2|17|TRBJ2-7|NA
TGTGCCAGCAGTGCCGACAAGGGGAGGGAGTATCTTTCCGAGCAGTACTTC
CASSADKGREYLSEQYF
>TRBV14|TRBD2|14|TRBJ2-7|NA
TGTGCCAGCAGCCATATGGGAGGGTCGGGGGAGCAGTACTTC
CASSHMGGSGEQYF